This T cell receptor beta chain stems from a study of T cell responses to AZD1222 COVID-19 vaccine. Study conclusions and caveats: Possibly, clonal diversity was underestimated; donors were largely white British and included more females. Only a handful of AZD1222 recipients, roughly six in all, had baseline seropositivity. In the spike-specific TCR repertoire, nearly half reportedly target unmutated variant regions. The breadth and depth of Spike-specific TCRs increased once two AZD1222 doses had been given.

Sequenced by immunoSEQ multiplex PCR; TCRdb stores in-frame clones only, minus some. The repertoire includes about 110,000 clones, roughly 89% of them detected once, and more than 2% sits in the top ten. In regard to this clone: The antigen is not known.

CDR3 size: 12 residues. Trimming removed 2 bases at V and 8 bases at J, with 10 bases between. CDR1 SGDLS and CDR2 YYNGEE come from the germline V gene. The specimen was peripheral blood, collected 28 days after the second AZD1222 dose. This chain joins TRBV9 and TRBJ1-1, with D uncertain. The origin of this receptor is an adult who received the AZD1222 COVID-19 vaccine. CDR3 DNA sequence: TGTGCCAGCAGCGTCGGCTTAGGGGAAGCTTTCTTT. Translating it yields CASSVGLGEAFF.